This T cell receptor (beta chain) was recovered during a study of blood T cell repertoires in COVID-19. The wider study: T cells, B-cell-depleted T cells, or PBMCs supplied cDNA or gDNA.

Original processing methods: By means of reference gene primer amplification, nucleated cell counts were estimated. TCRdb's copy holds only in-frame clones and misses some; the assay was immunoSEQ multiplex PCR. The DNA was the basis for D and trimming; V, J and clone size are from that table. The sample contains 260,000 or so clones, over 75% of which appear only once. The germline V gene has CDR1 LGHNA and CDR2 YNFKEQ. The germline V and J ends were trimmed by 6 bases and 2 bases, with 8 bases remaining between them. This CDR3 contains 14 residues. The chain carries TRBV4-2 and TRBJ2-6, with D maybe TRBD1 (6 bases). The sequenced sample was peripheral blood. The TCR sequence derives from a human donor in a cohort sampled during active COVID-19. This CDR3 reads CASSTGTGANVLTF. The CDR3 coding sequence is TGTGCCAGCAGTACAGGGACTGGGGCCAACGTCCTGACTTTC.